This T cell receptor (beta chain) derives from a study of regulatory T cells in long-lasting Graves disease. Study-wide findings and caveats: Favored usage of TRBV28, TRBJ1-2 and TRBJ2-5 was recorded in persistent disease.

Time point defined: newly diagnosed GD, antithyroid drugs for less than 3 months. Extracted RNA from PBMCs served as the source of the TCR library. Points on this clonotype: What it binds is unknown.

The V end was cut by 3 bases, the J end by 5 bases, with 30 bases between. There are 19 residues in the CDR3. Germline V gene lookup returns CDR1 SGHRS and CDR2 YFSETQ. TCR beta libraries were built with iRepertoire HTBI primers and Arm-PCR of CDR3 regions. TCRdb reanalysed the multiplex PCR reads using MiXCR and keeps one entry per CDR3 protein. The sample shows 400,000 to 550,000 distinct CDR3 sequences, about 16% of them seen only once. These records were also assigned to another study, of T cells in Graves' hyperthyroidism and ophthalmopathy.

The sample here was peripheral blood mononuclear cells (PBMCs), taken at new diagnosis, from a patient treated with antithyroid drugs. The sequence was obtained from a woman between 18 and 29 years old with Graves disease. V and J are TRBV5-1 and TRBJ2-7, with D maybe TRBD1 (6 bases). The CDR3 nucleotides read TGCGCCAGCAGCTCGGCTTCGACAGGCCTCGGGAACATTCTTGACGAGCAGTACTTC. Translated, it gives CASSSASTGLGNILDEQYF.